This TCR beta chain was captured in a study of blood T cell repertoires in COVID-19. Overall study context: Nucleic acid was either cDNA or gDNA, and it came from T cells, B-cell-depleted T cells, or PBMCs.

Seattle patients were enrolled during active infection and followed longitudinally. As handled by the study authors: For nucleated cells, counts were estimated from reference gene primer amplification. Assay: immunoSEQ multiplex PCR; the TCRdb copy retains only in-frame clones and omits some. The D gene and trimming were derived from the DNA, and the V and J assignments and clone size from that table. Counted here are around 310,000 clones, 90% occurring once; the ten biggest clones make up roughly 1%. The trim removed 1 base at V and 0 bases at J, leaving 7 bases unmatched. There are 17 residues in the CDR3. Germline assignment: CDR1 KGHSH and CDR2 LQKENI.

The rearrangement joins TRBV18 to TRBJ2-3, with 7 bases aligning to TRBD1. What was sequenced was peripheral blood. This clonotype originated in a woman aged 40 to 50 with COVID-19, enrolled during active disease. The CDR3 nucleotides are TGTGCCAGCTCACCACTACCGGGACAGAGTAGCACAGATACGCAGTATTTT. Residues: CASSPLPGQSSTDTQYF.